This T cell receptor (beta chain) came from a study of T cell responses to AZD1222 COVID-19 vaccine. Study in general: Second-dose groups at about 4 or about 12 weeks were pooled. Study-wide findings and caveats: The repertoires were collected only after the peak T cell response. Targeting of unmutated variant regions was reportedly seen in nearly half of spike-specific TCRs. Spike-specific TCR depth and breadth grew after two AZD1222 doses.

Details on this clone: Its cognate antigen is unknown.

Looked up from germline, CDR1 is SGHTA and CDR2 is FQGNSA. The CDR3 contains 17 residues. V shed 5 bases, J shed 0 bases, and the junction held 10 bases outside the gene matches. Produced via immunoSEQ multiplex PCR; TCRdb's table is partial and in-frame only. The table lists more than 85,000 clones, about nine tenths of them singletons, with about 7.5% in the top ten. The receptor was isolated from an adult in good health. The material sequenced was peripheral blood, taken on day 0 of AZD1222 vaccination. This rearrangement joins TRBV7-2 to TRBJ2-1, with 7 bases that match TRBD2. The chain's CDR3 is CASSRKRGVPSYNEQFF. CDR3 DNA: TGTGCCAGCAGCCGTAAACGGGGGGTCCCCTCCTACAATGAGCAGTTCTTC.